This T cell receptor (beta chain) was sequenced in a study of shared T cell receptors in the human thymus. The CDR3 sequence is 19 residues long. V shed 5 bases, J shed 5 bases, and the junction held 20 bases outside the gene matches. From germline, CDR1 is SGHAT and CDR2 FQNNGV. Generated by immunoSEQ multiplex PCR, the TCRdb table keeps only in-frame clones and is missing some. The sample has under 850,000 clones, 88% seen once. These records were also assigned to another study, of human thymus T cells.

The receptor was isolated from a boy less than two years old with a congenital heart defect. Sample: thymocytes. J is TRBJ2-1 and V is TRBV11-2; 8 positions agree with TRBD2. CDR3: CASSRARGERELVHNEQFF. CDR3 in DNA: TGTGCCAGCAGCCGAGCTAGGGGGGAGCGGGAGCTAGTACACAATGAGCAGTTCTTC.